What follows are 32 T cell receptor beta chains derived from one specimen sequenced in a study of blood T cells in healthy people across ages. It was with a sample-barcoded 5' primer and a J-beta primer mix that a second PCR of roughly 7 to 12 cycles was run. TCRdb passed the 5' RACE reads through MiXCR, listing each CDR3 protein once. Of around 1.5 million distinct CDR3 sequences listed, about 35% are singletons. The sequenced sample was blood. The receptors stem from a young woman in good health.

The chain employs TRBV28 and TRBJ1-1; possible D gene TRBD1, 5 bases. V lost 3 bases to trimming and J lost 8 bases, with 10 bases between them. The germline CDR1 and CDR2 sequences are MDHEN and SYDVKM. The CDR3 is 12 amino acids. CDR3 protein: CASSLMGREAFF. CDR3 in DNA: TGTGCCAGCAGTTTGATGGGACGGGAAGCTTTCTTT.

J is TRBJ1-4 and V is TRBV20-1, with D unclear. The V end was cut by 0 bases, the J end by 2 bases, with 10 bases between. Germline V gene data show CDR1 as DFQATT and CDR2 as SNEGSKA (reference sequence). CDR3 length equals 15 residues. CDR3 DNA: TGCAGTGCTAGAGATCGGGAAGGGACTAATGAAAAACTGTTTTTT. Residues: CSARDREGTNEKLFF.

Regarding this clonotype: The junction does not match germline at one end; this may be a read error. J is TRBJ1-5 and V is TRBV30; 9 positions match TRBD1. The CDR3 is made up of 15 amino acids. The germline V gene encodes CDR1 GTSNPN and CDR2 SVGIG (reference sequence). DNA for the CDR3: TGTGCCTGGAGTGGCCGGGACAGGGTTGTGCAGCTCCAGCATTTT. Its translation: CAWSGRDRVVQLQHF. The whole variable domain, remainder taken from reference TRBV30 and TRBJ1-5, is SQTIHQWPATLVQPVGSPLSLECTVEGTSNPNLYWYRQAAGRGLQLLFYSVGIGQISSEVPQNLSASRPQDRQFILSSKKLLLSDSGFYLCAWSGRDRVVQLQHFGDGTRLSIL.

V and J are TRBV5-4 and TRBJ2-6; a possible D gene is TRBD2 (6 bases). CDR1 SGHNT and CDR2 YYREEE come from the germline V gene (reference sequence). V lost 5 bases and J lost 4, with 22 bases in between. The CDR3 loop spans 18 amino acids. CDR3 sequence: CASRPGVAATRGANVLTF. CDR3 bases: TGTGCCAGCAGACCCGGGGTAGCGGCCACGCGAGGGGCCAACGTCCTGACTTTC.

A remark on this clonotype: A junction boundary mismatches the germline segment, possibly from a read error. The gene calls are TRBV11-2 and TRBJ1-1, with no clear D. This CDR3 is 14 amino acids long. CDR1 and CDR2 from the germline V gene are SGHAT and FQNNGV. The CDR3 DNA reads TGTGCCAGCAGGTCACCGGGTCTGAACGCTGAAGCTTTCTTT. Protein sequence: CASRSPGLNAEAFF.

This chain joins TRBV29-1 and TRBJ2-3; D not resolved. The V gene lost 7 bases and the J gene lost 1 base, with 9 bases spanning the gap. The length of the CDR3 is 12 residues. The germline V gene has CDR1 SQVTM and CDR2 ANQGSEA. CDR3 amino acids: CSAADGTDTQYF. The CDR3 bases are TGCAGCGCTGCGGACGGCACAGATACGCAGTATTTT.

The CDR3 loop is CSASPDSSNQPQHF. CDR3 DNA: TGCAGTGCTAGTCCCGACAGCAGCAATCAGCCCCAGCATTTT. The rearrangement uses TRBV20-1 and TRBJ1-5, with D possibly matching TRBD1 (5 bases). The CDR3 spans 14 residues. Germline values: CDR1 DFQATT, CDR2 SNEGSKA (reference sequence). V lost 3 bases, J lost 1 base, and 10 bases lay in between.

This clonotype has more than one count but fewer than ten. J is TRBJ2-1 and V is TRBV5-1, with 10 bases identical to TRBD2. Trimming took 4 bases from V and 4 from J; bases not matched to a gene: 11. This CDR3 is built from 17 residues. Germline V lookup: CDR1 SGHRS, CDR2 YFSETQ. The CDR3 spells CASSLTAVAGGYNEQFF. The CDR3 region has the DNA TGCGCCAGCAGCCTCACTGCCGTAGCGGGGGGATACAATGAGCAGTTCTTC.

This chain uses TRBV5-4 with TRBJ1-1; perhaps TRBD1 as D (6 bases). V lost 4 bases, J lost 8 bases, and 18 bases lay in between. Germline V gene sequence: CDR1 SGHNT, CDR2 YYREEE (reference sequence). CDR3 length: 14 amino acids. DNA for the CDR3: TGTGCCAGCAGCCAGCCGGGACATCGTCTCGAAGCTTTCTTT. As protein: CASSQPGHRLEAFF. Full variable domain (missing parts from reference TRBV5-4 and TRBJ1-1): ETGVTQSPTHLIKTRGQQVTLRCSSQSGHNTVSWYQQALGQGPQFIFQYYREEENGRGNFPPRFSGLQFPNYSSELNVNALELDDSALYLCASSQPGHRLEAFFGQGTRLTVV.

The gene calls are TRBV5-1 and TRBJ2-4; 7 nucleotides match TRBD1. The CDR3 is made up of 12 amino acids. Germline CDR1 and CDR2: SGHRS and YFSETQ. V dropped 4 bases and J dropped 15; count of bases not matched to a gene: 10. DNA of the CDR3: TGCGCCAGCAGCCCTAACCGGGACAGACGGTACTTC. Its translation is CASSPNRDRRYF.

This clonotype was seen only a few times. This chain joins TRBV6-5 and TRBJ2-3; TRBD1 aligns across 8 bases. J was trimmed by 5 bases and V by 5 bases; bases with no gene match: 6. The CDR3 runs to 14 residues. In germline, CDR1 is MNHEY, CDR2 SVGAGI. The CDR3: CASSMTGAVDTQYF. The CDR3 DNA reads TGTGCCAGCAGTATGACAGGGGCGGTAGATACGCAGTATTTT.

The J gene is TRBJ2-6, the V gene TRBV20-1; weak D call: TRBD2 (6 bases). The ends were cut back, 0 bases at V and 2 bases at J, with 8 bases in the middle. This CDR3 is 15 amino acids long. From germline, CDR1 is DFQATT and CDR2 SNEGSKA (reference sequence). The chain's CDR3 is CSARDPGAGANVLTF. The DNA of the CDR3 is TGCAGTGCTAGAGATCCGGGGGCTGGGGCCAACGTCCTGACTTTC.

Here the CDR3 reads CSARSSNTEAFF. CDR3 nucleotide sequence: TGCAGTGCTCGGTCCTCGAACACTGAAGCTTTCTTT. The V and J genes are TRBV20-1 and TRBJ1-1; D not resolved. The CDR3 sequence is 12 residues long. The germline V gene encodes CDR1 DFQATT and CDR2 SNEGSKA (reference sequence). V lost 5 bases to trimming and J lost 1 base, with 8 bases between them.

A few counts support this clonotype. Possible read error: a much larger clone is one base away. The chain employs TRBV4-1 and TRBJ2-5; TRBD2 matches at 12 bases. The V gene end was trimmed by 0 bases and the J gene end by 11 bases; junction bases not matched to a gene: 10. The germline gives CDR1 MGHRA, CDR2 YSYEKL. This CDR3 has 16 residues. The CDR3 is CASSQDRLAGGLEQYF. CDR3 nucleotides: TGCGCCAGCAGCCAAGATCGCCTAGCGGGGGGGTTGGAGCAGTACTTC.

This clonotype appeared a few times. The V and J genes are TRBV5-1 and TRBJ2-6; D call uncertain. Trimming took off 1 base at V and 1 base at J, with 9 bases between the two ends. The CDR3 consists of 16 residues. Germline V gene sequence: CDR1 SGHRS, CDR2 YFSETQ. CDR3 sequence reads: CASSLPTRSGANVLTF. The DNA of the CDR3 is TGCGCCAGCAGCTTGCCCACACGATCTGGGGCCAACGTCCTGACTTTC.

The CDR3, as DNA: TGCAGTGCTTTGGCCTCAGGTGGGGCTGGGGCCAACGTCCTGACTTTC. This gives the protein CSALASGGAGANVLTF. The chain links TRBV20-1 to TRBJ2-6; D remains ambiguous. The V end lost 5 bases, the J end lost 2 bases, and 16 bases lay between the germline ends. Germline CDR1 is DFQATT and CDR2 is SNEGSKA (reference sequence). The CDR3 runs 16 residues.

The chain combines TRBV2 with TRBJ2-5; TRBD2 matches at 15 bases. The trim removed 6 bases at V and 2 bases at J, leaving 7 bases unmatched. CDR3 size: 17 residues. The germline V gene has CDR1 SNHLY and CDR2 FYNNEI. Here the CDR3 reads CASRWTSGGAQQETQYF. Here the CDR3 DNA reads TGTGCCAGCAGATGGACTAGCGGGGGGGCGCAGCAAGAGACCCAGTACTTC.

As DNA, the CDR3 is TGTGCCATCAGATCCGGGACAGAAAATGGTGAGCAGTTCTTC. Translation: CAIRSGTENGEQFF. The rearrangement links TRBV10-3 to TRBJ2-1, with 7 bases aligning to TRBD1. From germline, CDR1 is ENHRY and CDR2 SYGVKD. The CDR3 has 14 amino acids. J was trimmed by 9 bases and V by 6 bases; bases with no gene match: 11.

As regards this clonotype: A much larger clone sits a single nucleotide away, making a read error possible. CDR3 residues: CTSSPRGTQYF. The CDR3 DNA reads TGTACCAGCAGCCCCCGGGGTACGCAGTATTTT. J is TRBJ2-3 and V is TRBV7-2, with TRBD2 as a possible D gene (5 bases). Trimming took 5 bases from V and 8 from J, leaving 8 bases between them. Germline CDR1 is SGHTA and CDR2 is FQGNSA. This CDR3 region has 11 residues.

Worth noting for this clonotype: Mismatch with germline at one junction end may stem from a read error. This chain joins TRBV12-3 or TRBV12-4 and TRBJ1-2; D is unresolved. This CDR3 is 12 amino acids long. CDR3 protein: CVSRGRAKGYTF. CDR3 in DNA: TGTGTCAGCAGAGGGAGGGCTAAAGGCTACACCTTC.

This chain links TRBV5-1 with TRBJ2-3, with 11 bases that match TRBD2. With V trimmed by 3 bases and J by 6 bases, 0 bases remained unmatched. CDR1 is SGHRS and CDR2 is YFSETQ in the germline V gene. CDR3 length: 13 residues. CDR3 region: CASSSSGRDTQYF. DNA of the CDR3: TGCGCCAGCAGCTCTAGCGGGAGGGATACGCAGTATTTT.

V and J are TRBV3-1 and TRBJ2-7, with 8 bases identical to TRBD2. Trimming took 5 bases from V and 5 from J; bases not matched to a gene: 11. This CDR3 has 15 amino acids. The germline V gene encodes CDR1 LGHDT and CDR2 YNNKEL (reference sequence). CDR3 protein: CASSFPGGGRHEQYF. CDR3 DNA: TGTGCCAGCAGCTTTCCCGGGGGGGGTCGACACGAGCAGTACTTC.

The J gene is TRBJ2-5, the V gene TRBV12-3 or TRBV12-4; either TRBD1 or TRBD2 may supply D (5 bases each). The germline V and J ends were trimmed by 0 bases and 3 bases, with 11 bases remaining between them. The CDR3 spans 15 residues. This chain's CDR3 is CASSLAGEVEETQYF. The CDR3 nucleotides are TGTGCCAGCAGTTTAGCGGGGGAAGTTGAAGAGACCCAGTACTTC.

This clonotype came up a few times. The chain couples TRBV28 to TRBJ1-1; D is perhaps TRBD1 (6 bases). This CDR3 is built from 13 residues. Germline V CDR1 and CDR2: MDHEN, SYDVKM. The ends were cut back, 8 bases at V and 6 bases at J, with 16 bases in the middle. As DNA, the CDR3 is TGTGCCAGCGTGGACAGTTTAGGCGCTGAAGCTTTCTTT. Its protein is CASVDSLGAEAFF.

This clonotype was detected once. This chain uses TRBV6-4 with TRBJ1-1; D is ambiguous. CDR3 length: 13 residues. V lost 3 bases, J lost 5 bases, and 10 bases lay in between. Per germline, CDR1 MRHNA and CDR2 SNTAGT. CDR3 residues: CASSERYVTEAFF. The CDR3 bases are TGTGCCAGCAGTGAAAGATACGTGACTGAAGCTTTCTTT.

CDR3 sequence reads: CNTSGLKSSYEQYF. The DNA of the CDR3 is TGCAACACTAGCGGGCTAAAATCTTCCTACGAGCAGTACTTC. This chain joins TRBV29-1 and TRBJ2-7, with 9 bases matching TRBD2. This CDR3 is built from 14 residues. CDR1 is SQVTM and CDR2 is ANQGSEA in the germline V gene.

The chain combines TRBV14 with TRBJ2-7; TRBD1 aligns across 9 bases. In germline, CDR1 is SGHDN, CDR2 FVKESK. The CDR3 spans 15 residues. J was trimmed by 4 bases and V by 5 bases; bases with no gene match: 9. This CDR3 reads CASSDDRGAWYEQYF. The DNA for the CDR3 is TGTGCCAGCAGCGACGACAGGGGGGCCTGGTACGAGCAGTACTTC.

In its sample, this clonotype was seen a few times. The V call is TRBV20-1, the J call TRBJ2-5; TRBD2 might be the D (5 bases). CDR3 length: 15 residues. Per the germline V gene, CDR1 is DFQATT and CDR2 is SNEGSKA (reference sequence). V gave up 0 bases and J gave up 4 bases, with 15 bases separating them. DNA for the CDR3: TGCAGTGCTAGAGACACGGGGATTACATTAGAGACCCAGTACTTC. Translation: CSARDTGITLETQYF.

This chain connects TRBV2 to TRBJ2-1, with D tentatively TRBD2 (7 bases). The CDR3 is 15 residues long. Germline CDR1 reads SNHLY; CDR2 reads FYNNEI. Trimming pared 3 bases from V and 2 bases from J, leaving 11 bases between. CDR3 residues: CASSDWGGTYNEQFF. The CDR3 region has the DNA TGTGCCAGCAGTGATTGGGGGGGCACCTACAATGAGCAGTTCTTC.

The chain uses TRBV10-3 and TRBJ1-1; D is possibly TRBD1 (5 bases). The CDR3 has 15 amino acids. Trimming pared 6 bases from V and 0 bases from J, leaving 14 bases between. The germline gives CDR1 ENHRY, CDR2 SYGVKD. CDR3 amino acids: CAISAAGRLNTEAFF. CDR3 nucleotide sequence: TGTGCCATCAGCGCCGCGGGACGGTTGAACACTGAAGCTTTCTTT.

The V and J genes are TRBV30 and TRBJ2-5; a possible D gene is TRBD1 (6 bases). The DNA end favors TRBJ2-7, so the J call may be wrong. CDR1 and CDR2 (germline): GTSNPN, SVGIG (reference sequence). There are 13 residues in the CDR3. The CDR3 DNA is TGTGCCTGGAGTTTCCAAGGGGGTTACGAGCAGTACTTC. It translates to CAWSFQGGYEQYF.

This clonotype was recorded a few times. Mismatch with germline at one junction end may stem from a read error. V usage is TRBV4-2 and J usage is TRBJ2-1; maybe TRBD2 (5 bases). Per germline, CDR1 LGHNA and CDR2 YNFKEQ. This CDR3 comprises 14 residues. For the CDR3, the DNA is TGTGCCAGCAGCCAAGATCCGGGATCCAATGAGCGGTTCTTC. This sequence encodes CASSQDPGSNERFF.